This T cell receptor (beta chain) is from a study of CD8 T cells in ankylosing spondylitis. MiXCR, applied by TCRdb to the 5' RACE reads, yields one record per CDR3 protein. The table shows 50,000 or so distinct CDR3 sequences, with around 7.4% occurring only once. The CDR3 contains 15 residues. Trimming cost V 5 bases and J 3 bases; bases outside gene matches: 3. The germline CDR1 and CDR2 sequences are SNHLY and FYNNEI. General study results and limits: A motif in TCR beta, a set of under 10 highly homologous variants, appeared characteristic of ankylosing spondylitis blood. Some of the motif variants had earlier been found in reactive arthritis patients' fluid and blood.

This clonotype was seen many times. Its antigen is currently unknown. This receptor was taken from a female donor with ankylosing spondylitis or in good health (not recorded which). Sequenced sample: blood, either unsorted or a sorted T cell fraction (not recorded which). This sequence joins TRBV2 and TRBJ2-2; 10 bases map to TRBD2. CDR3 loop: CASSLAGAHTGELFF. For the CDR3, the DNA is TGTGCCAGCAGTCTAGCGGGGGCCCACACCGGGGAGCTGTTTTTT. The full variable domain, its missing parts supplied by reference TRBV2 and TRBJ2-2, is EPEVTQTPSHQVTQMGQEVILRCVPISNHLYFYWYRQILGQKVEFLVSFYNNEISEKSEIFDDQFSVERPDGSNFTLKIRSTKLEDSAMYFCASSLAGAHTGELFFGEGSRLTVL.